This TCR beta chain is from a study of immune heterogeneity within non-small cell lung tumors. Study-wide background: Histology included several squamous cell carcinomas, roughly eleven non-squamous carcinomas and 1 unspecified tumor. Study outcomes and limitations: Patients largely differed in their high-frequency T-cell receptor beta clonotypes. Local T-cell clonality was recorded as moderately but significantly correlated with local tumor mutational burden, with R about 0.34. Each patient's tumor sites shared recurring identical dominant CDR3 beta clonotypes, and individual sites also carried their own high-frequency clones.

Bulk tumor genomic DNA constituted the template, at approximately 600 ng per sample. Doctors removed several biopsies from each primary tumor during surgery, keeping them far apart. It was patients with untreated, newly diagnosed non-small cell lung cancer who underwent curative surgery. A first 10-cycle multiplex round used 32 V-gene and 13 J-gene primers on TCR beta CDR3. TCRdb used MiXCR to reprocess the multiplex PCR reads, holding one entry per CDR3 protein. The sample includes a few thousand distinct CDR3 sequences, 51% seen only once; the top ten take about 40%. This CDR3 is 14 amino acids long. After removal of 0 bases from V and 8 bases from J, the junction contained 3 bases not matched to a gene. Looked up from germline, CDR1 is DFQATT and CDR2 is SNEGSKA (reference sequence). Points on this clonotype: Its antigen is still unknown.

This clonotype was obtained from a man aged 50 to 59 with non-small cell lung cancer. V and J are TRBV20-1 and TRBJ1-6, with 8 bases matching TRBD1. The specimen was lung tumor tissue. The CDR3 region has the DNA TGCAGTGCTAGAGAAGGCAGGGGGCATTCACCCCTCCACTTT. This codes for CSAREGRGHSPLHF.